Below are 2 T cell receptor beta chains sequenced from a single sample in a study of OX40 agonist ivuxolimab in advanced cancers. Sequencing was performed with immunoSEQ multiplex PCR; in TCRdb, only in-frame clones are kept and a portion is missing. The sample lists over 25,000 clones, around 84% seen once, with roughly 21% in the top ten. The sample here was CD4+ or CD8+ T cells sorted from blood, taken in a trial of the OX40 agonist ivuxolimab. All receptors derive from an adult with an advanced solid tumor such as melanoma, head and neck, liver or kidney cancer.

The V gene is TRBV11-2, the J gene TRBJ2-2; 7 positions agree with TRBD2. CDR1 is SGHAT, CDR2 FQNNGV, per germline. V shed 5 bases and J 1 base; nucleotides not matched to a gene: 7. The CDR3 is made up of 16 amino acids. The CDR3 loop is CASSHEGLVNTGELFF. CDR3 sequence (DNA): TGTGCCAGCAGCCACGAAGGACTAGTGAACACCGGGGAGCTGTTTTTT.

As DNA, the CDR3 is TGTGCCAGCAGTGAAGCCCCAGGCGCCGGCTATGGCTACACCTTC. Protein sequence: CASSEAPGAGYGYTF. The chain joins TRBV6-1 to TRBJ1-2; no clear D. CDR1 is MNHNS, CDR2 SASEGT, per germline. Deletions cut 0 bases from V and 4 bases from J, with 12 bases between. The CDR3 is 15 amino acids.